Sequencing of this TCR beta chain was carried out in a study of CD8 T cells in ankylosing spondylitis. The study's findings and limits: What appeared characteristic of ankylosing spondylitis blood was a TCR beta motif of fewer than ten highly homologous variants.

CDR1 SQVTM and CDR2 ANQGSEA come from the germline V gene. Trimming left V 3 bases short and J 5 bases short, with 17 bases between. The CDR3 is 15 amino acids. Via MiXCR, TCRdb re-called the 5' RACE reads, giving one row per CDR3 protein. The repertoire has about 220,000 distinct CDR3 sequences, around 20% of them found once; the top ten carry about two fifths. This clonotype has just a few counts. Its antigen is still unknown. The receptor's source is a male donor with ankylosing spondylitis. The chain links TRBV29-1 to TRBJ2-1; D gene ambiguous. Sequenced: blood, either unsorted or a sorted T cell fraction (not recorded which). The CDR3 spells CSVDPERARDNEQFF. The CDR3 DNA sequence: TGCAGCGTTGATCCTGAAAGGGCTAGGGACAATGAGCAGTTCTTC.